This T cell receptor (beta chain) appears in the sequencing data of a study of graft-versus-host responses after intestinal transplantation. For this clone: What it binds is unknown.

The CDR3 length is 15 residues. Trimming took 2 bases from V and 3 from J; bases not matched to a gene: 3. From germline, CDR1 is GTSNPN and CDR2 SVGIG (reference sequence). The repertoire was sequenced with immunoSEQ multiplex PCR; TCRdb's copy has only in-frame clones and lacks some. The table shows around 78,000 clones, with around 87% occurring only once. The sequence was obtained from a human donor who was the organ donor for an intestinal transplant. The chain couples TRBV30 to TRBJ2-2; 10 bases map to TRBD1. The sequencing used unstimulated CD8+ T cells sorted from spleen or lymph node cells, collected before transplant. The CDR3 reads CAWSMGQGHTGELFF. CDR3 bases: TGTGCCTGGAGTATGGGACAGGGGCACACCGGGGAGCTGTTTTTT. Complete variable domain (other parts from reference TRBV30 and TRBJ2-2): SQTIHQWPATLVQPVGSPLSLECTVEGTSNPNLYWYRQAAGRGLQLLFYSVGIGQISSEVPQNLSASRPQDRQFILSSKKLLLSDSGFYLCAWSMGQGHTGELFFGEGSRLTVL.